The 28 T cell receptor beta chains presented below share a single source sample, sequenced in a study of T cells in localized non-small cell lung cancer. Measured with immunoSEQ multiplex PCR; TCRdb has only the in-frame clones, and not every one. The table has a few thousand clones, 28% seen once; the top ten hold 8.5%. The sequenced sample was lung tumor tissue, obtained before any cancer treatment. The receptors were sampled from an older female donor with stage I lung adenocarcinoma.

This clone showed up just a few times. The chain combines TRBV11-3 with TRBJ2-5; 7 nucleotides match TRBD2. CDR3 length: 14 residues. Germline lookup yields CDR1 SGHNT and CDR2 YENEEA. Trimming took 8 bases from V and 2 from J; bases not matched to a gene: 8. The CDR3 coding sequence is TGTGCCAGCCCGCCAGCGGGGACTCAAGAGACCCAGTACTTC. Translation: CASPPAGTQETQYF.

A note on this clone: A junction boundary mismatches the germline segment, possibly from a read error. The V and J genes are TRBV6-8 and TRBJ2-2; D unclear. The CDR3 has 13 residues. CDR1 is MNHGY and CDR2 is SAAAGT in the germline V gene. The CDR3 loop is CAISVSMAGELFF. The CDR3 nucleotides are TGTGCCATCAGTGTTAGCATGGCCGGGGAGCTGTTTTTT.

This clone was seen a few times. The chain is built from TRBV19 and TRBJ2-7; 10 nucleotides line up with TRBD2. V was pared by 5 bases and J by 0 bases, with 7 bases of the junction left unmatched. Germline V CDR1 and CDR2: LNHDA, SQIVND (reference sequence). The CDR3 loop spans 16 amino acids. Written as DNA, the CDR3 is TGTGCCAGTAGTGTCGCTCTAGCGGGAGTCTCCTACGAGCAGTACTTC. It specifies CASSVALAGVSYEQYF.

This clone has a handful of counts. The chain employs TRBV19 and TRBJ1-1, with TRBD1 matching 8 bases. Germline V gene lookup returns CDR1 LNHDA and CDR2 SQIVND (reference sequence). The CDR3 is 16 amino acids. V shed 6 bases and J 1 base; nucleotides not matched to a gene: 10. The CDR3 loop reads CASRDGAGGPNTEAFF. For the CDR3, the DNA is TGTGCCAGTAGAGACGGGGCAGGGGGCCCGAACACTGAAGCTTTCTTT.

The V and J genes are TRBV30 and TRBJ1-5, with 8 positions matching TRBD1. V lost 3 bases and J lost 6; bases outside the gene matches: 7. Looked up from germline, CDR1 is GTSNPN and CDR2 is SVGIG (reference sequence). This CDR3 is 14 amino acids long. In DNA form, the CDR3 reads TGTGCCTGGAGGGAATCAGGGGGCGGTCAGCCCCAGCATTTT. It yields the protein CAWRESGGGQPQHF.

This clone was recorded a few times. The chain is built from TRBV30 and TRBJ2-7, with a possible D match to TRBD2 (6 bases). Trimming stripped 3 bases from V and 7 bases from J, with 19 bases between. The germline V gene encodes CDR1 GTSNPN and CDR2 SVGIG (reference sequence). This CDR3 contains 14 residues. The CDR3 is CAWSDGPGSGEQYF. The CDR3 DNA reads TGTGCCTGGAGCGATGGGCCCGGGAGCGGAGAGCAGTACTTC. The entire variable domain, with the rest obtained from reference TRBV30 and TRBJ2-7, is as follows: SQTIHQWPATLVQPVGSPLSLECTVEGTSNPNLYWYRQAAGRGLQLLFYSVGIGQISSEVPQNLSASRPQDRQFILSSKKLLLSDSGFYLCAWSDGPGSGEQYFGPGTRLTVT.

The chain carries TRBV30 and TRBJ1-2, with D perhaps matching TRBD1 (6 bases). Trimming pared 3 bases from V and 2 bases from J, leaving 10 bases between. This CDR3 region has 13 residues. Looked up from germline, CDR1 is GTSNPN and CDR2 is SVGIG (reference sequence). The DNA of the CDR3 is TGTGCCTGGAGCTCCGGGACAAACTATGGCTACACCTTC. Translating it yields CAWSSGTNYGYTF.

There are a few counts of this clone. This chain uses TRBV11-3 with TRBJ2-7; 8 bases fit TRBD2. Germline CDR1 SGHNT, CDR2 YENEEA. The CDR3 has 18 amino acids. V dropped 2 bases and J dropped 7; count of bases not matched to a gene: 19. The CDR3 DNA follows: TGTGCCAGCAGCTTATATATGGGGGGCTTAGACGGGAGGGAGGAGCAGTACTTC. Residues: CASSLYMGGLDGREEQYF.

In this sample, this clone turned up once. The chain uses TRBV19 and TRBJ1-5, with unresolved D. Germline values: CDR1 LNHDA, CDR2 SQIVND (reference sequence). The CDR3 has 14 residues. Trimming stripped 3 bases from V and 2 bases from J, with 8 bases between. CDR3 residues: CASSIIQGNQPQHF. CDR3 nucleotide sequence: TGTGCCAGTAGTATCATCCAGGGCAATCAGCCCCAGCATTTT.

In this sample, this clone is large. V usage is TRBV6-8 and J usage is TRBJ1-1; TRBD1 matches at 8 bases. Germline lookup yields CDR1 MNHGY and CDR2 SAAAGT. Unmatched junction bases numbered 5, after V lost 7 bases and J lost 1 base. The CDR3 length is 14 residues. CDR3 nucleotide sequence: TGTGCCAGCACAATAGGGACAGGGAACACTGAAGCTTTCTTT. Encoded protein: CASTIGTGNTEAFF.

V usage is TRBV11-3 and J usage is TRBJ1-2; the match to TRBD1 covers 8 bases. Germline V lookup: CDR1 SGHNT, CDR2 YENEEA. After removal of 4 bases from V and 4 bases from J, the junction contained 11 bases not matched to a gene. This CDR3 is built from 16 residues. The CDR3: CASSYEKQGDFYGYTF. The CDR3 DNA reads TGTGCCAGCAGCTACGAGAAACAGGGGGATTTCTATGGCTACACCTTC.

This CDR3 is CASSPRGSATGELFF. Written as DNA, the CDR3 is TGTGCCAGCTCACCGAGAGGGAGTGCCACCGGGGAGCTGTTTTTT. The rearrangement joins TRBV18 to TRBJ2-2; tentative D call: TRBD2 (5 bases). CDR1 is KGHSH and CDR2 is LQKENI in the germline V gene. This CDR3 comprises 15 residues. Trimming shortened V by 3 bases and J by 4 bases, and 12 bases separated the two germline ends. Filled out from reference TRBV18 and TRBJ2-2, the complete variable domain reads NAGVMQNPRHLVRRRGQEARLRCSPMKGHSHVYWYRQLPEEGLKFMVYLQKENIIDESGMPKERFSAEFPKEGPSILRIQQVVRGDSAAYFCASSPRGSATGELFFGEGSRLTVL.

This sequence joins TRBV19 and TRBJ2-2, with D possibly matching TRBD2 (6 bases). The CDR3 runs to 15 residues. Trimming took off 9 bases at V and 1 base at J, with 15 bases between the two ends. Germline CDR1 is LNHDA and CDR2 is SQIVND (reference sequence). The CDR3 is CASGPSGGNTGELFF. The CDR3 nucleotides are TGTGCCAGCGGGCCGTCCGGGGGGAACACCGGGGAGCTGTTTTTT.

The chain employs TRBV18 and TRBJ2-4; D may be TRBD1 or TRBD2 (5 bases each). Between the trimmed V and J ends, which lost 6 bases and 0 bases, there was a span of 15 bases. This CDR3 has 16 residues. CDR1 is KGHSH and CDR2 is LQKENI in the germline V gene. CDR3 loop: CASSHGATLAKNIQYF. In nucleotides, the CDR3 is TGTGCCAGCTCCCACGGGGCGACTCTAGCCAAAAACATTCAGTACTTC.

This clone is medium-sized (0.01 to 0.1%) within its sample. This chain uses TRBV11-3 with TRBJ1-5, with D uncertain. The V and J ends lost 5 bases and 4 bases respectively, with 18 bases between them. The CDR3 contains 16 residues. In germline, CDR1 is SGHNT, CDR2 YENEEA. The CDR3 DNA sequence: TGTGCCAGCAGCGTCGACGGAGGTATGGGAAATCAGCCCCAGCATTTT. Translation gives CASSVDGGMGNQPQHF.

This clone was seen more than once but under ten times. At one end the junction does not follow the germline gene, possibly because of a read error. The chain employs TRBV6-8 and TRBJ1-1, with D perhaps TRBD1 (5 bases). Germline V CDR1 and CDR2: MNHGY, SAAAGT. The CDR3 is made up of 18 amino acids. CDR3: CASSDSPGGAGGNTEAFF. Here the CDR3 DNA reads TGTGCCAGCAGTGACTCCCCTGGGGGAGCCGGAGGGAACACTGAAGCTTTCTTT.

CDR3 amino acids: CASSRADSLNTEAFF. CDR3 nucleotides: TGTGCCAGTAGTAGGGCGGACAGCTTGAACACTGAAGCTTTCTTT. The chain recombines TRBV19 with TRBJ1-1; the D gene is possibly TRBD1 (6 bases). Germline-derived CDR1 and CDR2 are LNHDA and SQIVND (reference sequence). CDR3 length: 15 amino acids. With 4 bases removed from V and 0 bases from J, the gap between germline ends came to 12 bases.

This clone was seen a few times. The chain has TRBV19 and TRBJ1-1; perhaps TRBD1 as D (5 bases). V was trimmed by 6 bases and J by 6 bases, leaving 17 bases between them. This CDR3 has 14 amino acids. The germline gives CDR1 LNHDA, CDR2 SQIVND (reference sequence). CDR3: CASRNEVRTSEAFF. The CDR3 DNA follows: TGTGCCAGTAGAAATGAGGTAAGGACATCTGAAGCTTTCTTT.

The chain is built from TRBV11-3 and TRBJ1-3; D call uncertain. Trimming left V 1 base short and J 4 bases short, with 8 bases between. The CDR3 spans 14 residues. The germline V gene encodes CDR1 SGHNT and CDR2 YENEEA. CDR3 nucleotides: TGTGCCAGCAGCTTAGTAGGCAACGGAAACACCATATATTTT. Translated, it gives CASSLVGNGNTIYF.

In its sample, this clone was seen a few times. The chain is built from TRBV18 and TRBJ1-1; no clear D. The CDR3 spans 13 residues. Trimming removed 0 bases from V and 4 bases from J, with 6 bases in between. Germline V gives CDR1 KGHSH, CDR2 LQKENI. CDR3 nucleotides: TGTGCCAGCTCACCACCGACCTCCACTGAAGCTTTCTTT. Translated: CASSPPTSTEAFF.

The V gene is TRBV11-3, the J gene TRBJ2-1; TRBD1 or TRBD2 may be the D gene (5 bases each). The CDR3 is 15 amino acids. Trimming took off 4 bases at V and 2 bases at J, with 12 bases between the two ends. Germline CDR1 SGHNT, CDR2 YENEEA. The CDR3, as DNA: TGTGCCAGCAGCTCGGGGACGGAGCCCTACAATGAGCAGTTCTTC. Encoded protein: CASSSGTEPYNEQFF.

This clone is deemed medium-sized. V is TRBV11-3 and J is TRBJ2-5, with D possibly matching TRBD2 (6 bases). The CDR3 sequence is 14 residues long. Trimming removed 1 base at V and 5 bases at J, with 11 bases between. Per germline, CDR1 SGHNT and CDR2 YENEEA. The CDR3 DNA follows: TGTGCCAGCAGCTTAGGCGGGGCCTTGGAGACCCAGTACTTC. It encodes CASSLGGALETQYF.

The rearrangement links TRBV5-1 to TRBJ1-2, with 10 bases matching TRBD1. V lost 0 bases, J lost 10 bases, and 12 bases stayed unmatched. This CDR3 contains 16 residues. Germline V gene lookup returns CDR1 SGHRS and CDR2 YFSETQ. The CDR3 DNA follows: TGCGCCAGCAGCTTGGGGGCCTACGACAGGGGGCTAGACTACACCTTC. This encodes CASSLGAYDRGLDYTF. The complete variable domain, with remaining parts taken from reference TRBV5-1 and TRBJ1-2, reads KAGVTQTPRYLIKTRGQQVTLSCSPISGHRSVSWYQQTPGQGLQFLFEYFSETQRNKGNFPGRFSGRQFSNSRSEMNVSTLELGDSALYLCASSLGAYDRGLDYTFGSGTRLTVV.

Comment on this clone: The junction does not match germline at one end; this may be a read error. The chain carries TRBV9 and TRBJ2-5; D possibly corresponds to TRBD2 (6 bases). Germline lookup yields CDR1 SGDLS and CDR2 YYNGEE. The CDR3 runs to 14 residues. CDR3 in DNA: TGTGCCAGCAGTGTAGGACTACTCCAAGAGACCCAGTACTTC. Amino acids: CASSVGLLQETQYF.

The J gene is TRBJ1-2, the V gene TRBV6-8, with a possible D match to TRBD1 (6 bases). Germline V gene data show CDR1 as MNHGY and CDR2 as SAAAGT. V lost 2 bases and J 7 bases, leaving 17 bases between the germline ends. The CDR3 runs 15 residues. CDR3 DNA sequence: TGTGCCAGCAGTTACCAGGGGATGGGGGCGGCTGGCTACACCTTC. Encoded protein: CASSYQGMGAAGYTF.

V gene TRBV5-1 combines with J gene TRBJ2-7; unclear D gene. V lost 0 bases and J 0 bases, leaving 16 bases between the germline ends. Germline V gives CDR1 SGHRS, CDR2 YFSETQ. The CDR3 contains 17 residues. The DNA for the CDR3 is TGCGCCAGCAGCTTGGCCCTTGGTCAGACCAGCTCCTACGAGCAGTACTTC. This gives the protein CASSLALGQTSSYEQYF.

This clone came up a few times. CDR3 sequence: CASTRQGGEQYF. CDR3 nucleotide sequence: TGTGCCAGCACAAGACAGGGGGGCGAGCAGTACTTC. This sequence joins TRBV6-8 and TRBJ2-7, with 9 bases fitting TRBD1. J was trimmed by 6 bases and V by 7 bases; bases with no gene match: 4. Germline CDR1 is MNHGY and CDR2 is SAAAGT. CDR3 length equals 12 residues.

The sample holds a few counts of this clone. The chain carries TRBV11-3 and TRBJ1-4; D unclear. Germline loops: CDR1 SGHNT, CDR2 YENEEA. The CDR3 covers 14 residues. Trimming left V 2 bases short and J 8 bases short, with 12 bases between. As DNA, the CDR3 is TGTGCCAGCAGCTTACAGGTGGAGTACGAAAAACTGTTTTTT. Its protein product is CASSLQVEYEKLFF.